Detailed here is one T cell receptor (beta chain). This table comes from immunoSEQ multiplex PCR, and its TCRdb copy is limited to in-frame clones, with some not included. Here the sample spans around 39,000 clones, 70% to 90% being singletons. The CDR3 sequence is 18 residues long. V shed 2 bases, J shed 4 bases, and the junction held 7 bases outside the gene matches. CDR1 is LGHNA and CDR2 is YSLEER in the germline V gene. The sample is drawn from a study of T cell changes during pregnancy in multiple sclerosis. The specimen comprised CD8+ T cells from peripheral blood mononuclear cells, sampled in the first trimester of pregnancy. The chain has TRBV4-3 and TRBJ2-6; 11 bases are a match to TRBD1. The TCR originated in a female donor with multiple sclerosis, enrolled in a pregnancy study. The CDR3 coding sequence is TGCGCCAGCAGCCAATCGGACAGGGGGCCGTCGGGGGCCAACGTCCTGACTTTC. Amino acid sequence: CASSQSDRGPSGANVLTF.